The next 7 T cell receptor beta chains were all read from a single sample in a study of T cells in Graves' hyperthyroidism and ophthalmopathy. RNA transcripts were the template for amplifying TCR beta CDR3 regions. The HTBI primer set was used in a first-round RT-PCR of the TCR CDR3. MiXCR was run by TCRdb on the multiplex PCR reads, yielding one entry per CDR3 protein. The profile shows approximately 700,000 distinct CDR3 sequences, 45% of them singletons. Sequenced: peripheral blood or thyroid tissue (not recorded which). The receptors come from an adult man with Graves' disease, either hyperthyroidism or ophthalmopathy (not recorded which).

The chain uses TRBV7-9 and TRBJ2-5; TRBD2 matches at 7 bases. This CDR3 has 16 residues. With V trimmed by 5 bases and J by 4 bases, 13 bases remained unmatched. Germline CDR1 SEHNR, CDR2 FQNEAQ (reference sequence). The CDR3 protein is CASSPAGGTGRETQYF. The CDR3, as DNA: TGTGCCAGCAGCCCCGCCGGGGGGACTGGGAGAGAGACCCAGTACTTC.

The rearrangement links TRBV10-3 to TRBJ1-1, with TRBD1 identical over 8 bases. The CDR3 loop spans 14 amino acids. With 6 bases clipped from V and 5 bases from J, the junction kept 8 bases outside the gene matches. From germline, CDR1 is ENHRY and CDR2 SYGVKD. This chain's CDR3 is CAIRIDRGVTEAFF. CDR3 in DNA: TGTGCCATCAGGATAGACAGGGGTGTAACTGAAGCTTTCTTT.

This clonotype was counted only a few times. The V and J genes are TRBV6-5 and TRBJ2-7; D might be TRBD2 (7 bases). This CDR3 has 13 amino acids. Germline V CDR1 and CDR2: MNHEY, SVGAGI. The V end lost 5 bases, the J end lost 2 bases, and 10 bases lay between the germline ends. In DNA form, the CDR3 reads TGTGCCAGCAGTAAGGGGGGGGCCTACGAGCAGTACTTC. It yields the protein CASSKGGAYEQYF.

CDR3 protein: CASSRGTGKDSSYNSPLHF. Here the CDR3 DNA reads TGCGCCAGCAGCCGGGGGACAGGAAAGGATAGCTCCTATAATTCACCCCTCCACTTT. The chain links TRBV5-1 to TRBJ1-6, with 8 bases identical to TRBD1. Germline-derived CDR1 and CDR2 are SGHRS and YFSETQ. The CDR3 covers 19 residues. V lost 4 bases to trimming and J lost 0 bases; unmatched junction nucleotides: 12.

This clonotype was seen repeatedly, ten times or more. The rearrangement uses TRBV12-3 or TRBV12-4 and TRBJ2-7, with D perhaps TRBD1 (6 bases). The CDR3 length is 13 residues. With 3 bases removed from V and 5 bases from J, the gap between germline ends came to 11 bases. The CDR3 nucleotides read TGTGCCAGCAGTTTTACAGGGAGCCACGAGCAGTACTTC. Its protein is CASSFTGSHEQYF.

This sequence joins TRBV7-9 and TRBJ2-7; D may be TRBD1 or TRBD2 (5 bases each). The CDR3 sequence is 15 residues long. In germline, CDR1 is SEHNR, CDR2 FQNEAQ (reference sequence). Trimming removed 3 bases at V and 2 bases at J, with 14 bases between. The CDR3 region is CASSFSAQATYEQYF. The CDR3 DNA reads as TGTGCCAGCAGCTTTAGCGCACAGGCCACCTACGAGCAGTACTTC.

A single count supports this clonotype. This is likely a read error, given that the CDR3 carries no conserved phenylalanine or tryptophan at its end. The limits of the CDR3 on the DNA are not certain, so only TCRdb's listed CDR3 is given. The chain links TRBV10-3 to TRBJ1-6. Ends included, the CDR3 has 8 residues. CDR1 ENHRY and CDR2 SYGVKD come from the germline V gene. CDR3 in amino acids: CAISEPTS.